The rows below give T cell receptor beta chains drawn from one sample of a study of metastatic and nonmetastatic thyroid tumors. TCRdb re-called the PCR reads with MiXCR. The sample lists some 5,700 clones; about 27% were seen once. Sequenced input: adjacent normal tissue. The receptors stem from a female donor with papillary thyroid cancer or a benign thyroid nodule (not recorded which). Some clones in this sample may be carry-over from other donors' samples. Each CDR3 is given with its conserved first and last residue. The D gene is left open where the match is weak. Clone size appears in some rows only: once, few, many, or a class for an expanded clone.

cdr3_length	v_call	clone_size	d_call	j_call	cdr3_nt	cdr3_aa
16	TRBV6-6	medium-sized	-	TRBJ2-1	TGTGCCAGCAGTTACCATGACAGAGGCTCCTACAATGAGCAGTTCTTC	CASSYHDRGSYNEQFF
14	TRBV29-1	medium-sized	TRBD1	TRBJ2-7	TGCAGCGTTGCGAGACCGGGACAGGGGTCTGCGCAGTACTTC	CSVARPGQGSAQYF
10	TRBV5-8	once	-	TRBJ2-1	TGTGCCAGCAGGGGACTCCAACAGTTCTTC	CASRGLQQFF
15	TRBV2	few	-	TRBJ2-7	TGTGCCAGCAGACAACAGGGATTTGGCTCCTACGAGCAGTACTTC	CASRQQGFGSYEQYF
14	TRBV20-1	many	-	TRBJ1-2	TGCAGTGCTAGAGATTGGGGGGGCAACTATGGCTACACCTTC	CSARDWGGNYGYTF
12	TRBV6-2/TRBV6-3	few	-	TRBJ1-1	TGTGCCAGCACGAGGGCGAACACTGAAGCTTTCTTT	CASTRANTEAFF
14	TRBV20-1	-	-	TRBJ2-7	TGCAGTGCAAAAGAGACAGGAAACAACTACGAGCAGTACTTC	CSAKETGNNYEQYF
13	TRBV11-2	few	-	TRBJ1-3	TGTGCCAGCAGCCGGACGGATGGAAACACCATATATTTT	CASSRTDGNTIYF
15	TRBV12-3/TRBV12-4	-	TRBD1	TRBJ1-1	TGTGCCAGCAGTTTTATCCAGGGGGAGAACACTGAAGCTTTCTTT	CASSFIQGENTEAFF
15	TRBV7-2	-	-	TRBJ2-2	TGTGCCAGCAGCTTAGCGTCGGGGGCAGGCGGGGAGCTGTTTTTT	CASSLASGAGGELFF
14	TRBV6-1	-	-	TRBJ2-1	TGTGCCAGCAGCCCGCGGGCCCTCAGTGCGGGGCAGTTCTTC	CASSPRALSAGQFF
14	TRBV12-3/TRBV12-4	few	TRBD1	TRBJ2-2	TGTGCCAGCAGTGACAGGGGGCGTGTCGGGGAGCTGTTTTTT	CASSDRGRVGELFF
16	TRBV9	-	-	TRBJ2-1	TGTGCCAGCAGCGTAGGGGAGTTTAGCTCCTACAATGAGCAGTTCTTC	CASSVGEFSSYNEQFF
13	TRBV19	large	TRBD2	TRBJ2-7	TGTGCCAGTAGTACCGGGACTAGCGGGAGTCAGTACTTC	CASSTGTSGSQYF
15	TRBV2	few	TRBD1	TRBJ1-1	TGTGCCAGCAGCAGGCAGGGGGCCTTGAACACTGAAGCTTTCTTT	CASSRQGALNTEAFF
17	TRBV6-1	-	TRBD1	TRBJ1-2	TGTGCCAGCAGTTCCCTCTTGGGCAGGGGGCGCGCCTATGGCTACACCTTC	CASSSLLGRGRAYGYTF
15	TRBV20-1	-	-	TRBJ1-4	TGCAGTGCTAGAGGATTAGGGACTTCTAATGAAAAACTGTTTTTT	CSARGLGTSNEKLFF
17	TRBV11-1	-	TRBD2	TRBJ2-1	TGTGCCAGCAGCCCTCGTTGGGGCGGGGGGAATTACAATGAGCAGTTCTTC	CASSPRWGGGNYNEQFF
15	TRBV6-1	-	-	TRBJ2-7	TGTGCCAGCAGCCGGACAGCGATTTTAGGCTACGAGCAGTACTTC	CASSRTAILGYEQYF
14	TRBV2	large	-	TRBJ1-1	TGTGCCAGCAGGCCCGACAGTTCGAACACTGAAGCTTTCTTT	CASRPDSSNTEAFF
13	TRBV24-1	large	-	TRBJ1-1	TGTGCCACCAGTGGGGGGCTAAACACTGAAGCTTTCTTT	CATSGGLNTEAFF
15	TRBV27	few	-	TRBJ1-5	TGTGCCAGCAGTTTGGAGTCCGATAGCAATCAGCCCCAGCATTTT	CASSLESDSNQPQHF
12	TRBV20-1	-	-	TRBJ2-7	TGCAGTGCCCAACCAAATTCCTACGAGCAGTACTTC	CSAQPNSYEQYF
15	TRBV19	-	-	TRBJ2-1	TGTGCCAGTAGTATATCGTGTGCACCGGTCAATGAGCAGTTCTTC	CASSISCAPVNEQFF
16	TRBV6-1	few	TRBD2	TRBJ2-7	TGTGCCAGCAGCGAGATTTCTAGCGGGGCGGCCTACGAGCAGTACTTC	CASSEISSGAAYEQYF
16	TRBV20-1	-	TRBD1	TRBJ1-6	TGCAGGGGACCGGGACAGGGGTTACGAAGGAATTCACCCCTCCACTTT	CRGPGQGLRRNSPLHF
14	TRBV27	-	-	TRBJ1-1	TGTGCCAGCAGTTTAGAGGGGCTTTCGACTGAAGCTTTCTTT	CASSLEGLSTEAFF
15	TRBV9	many	-	TRBJ2-6	TGTGCCAGCAGCGTAGGAGGGGCCGGGGCCAACGTCCTGACTTTC	CASSVGGAGANVLTF
14	TRBV19	few	TRBD1	TRBJ2-1	TGTGCCAGTAGTCTGCAGGGGGCGACGAATGAGCAGTTCTTC	CASSLQGATNEQFF
12	TRBV20-1	-	-	TRBJ1-1	TGCAGTGCTAGCCTAGGGACGACTGAAGCTTTCTTT	CSASLGTTEAFF
15	TRBV2	few	-	TRBJ1-5	TGTGCCAGCAGGAGCTCAGGGGTTAGCAATCAGCCCCAGCATTTT	CASRSSGVSNQPQHF
14	TRBV30	-	TRBD1	TRBJ1-2	TGTGCCTGGAGTGTACAGGGGGCTAACTATGGCTACACCTTC	CAWSVQGANYGYTF
18	TRBV13	-	TRBD2	TRBJ2-3	TGTGCCAGCAGCTCTTCTAGCGGGGGGCCGGAAAGCACAGATACGCAGTATTTT	CASSSSSGGPESTDTQYF
15	TRBV7-3	-	TRBD1	TRBJ2-1	TGTGCCAGCAGCCTAACCGGGACAGACAACAATGAGCAGTTCTTC	CASSLTGTDNNEQFF
14	TRBV24-1	-	TRBD2	TRBJ2-1	TGTGCCATATCTAGCGGGAGGGATATGAATGAGCAGTTCTTC	CAISSGRDMNEQFF
13	TRBV2	medium-sized	-	TRBJ1-2	TGTGCCAGCCGGACGGCTATAAACTATGGCTACACCTTC	CASRTAINYGYTF
14	TRBV7-3	-	-	TRBJ2-5	TGTGCCAGCAGCCCGACGGGCAGGGGAGAGACCCAGTACTTC	CASSPTGRGETQYF
15	TRBV20-1	-	TRBD2	TRBJ2-1	TGCAGCGCTAGGACTAGCGGGAGTGTTGGCAATGAGCAGTTCTTC	CSARTSGSVGNEQFF
14	TRBV5-1	-	-	TRBJ2-1	TGCGCCAGCAGCCCCCGGGTCCCGAGGGATGAGCAGTTCTTC	CASSPRVPRDEQFF
18	TRBV18	-	TRBD1	TRBJ2-7	TGTGCCAGCTCACCACTAATGGCCGCCGGGACAGGTCATTACGAGCAGTACTTC	CASSPLMAAGTGHYEQYF
13	TRBV20-1	-	-	TRBJ2-1	TGCAGTGCTAGCGGGGATCTTTACAATGAGCAGTTCTTC	CSASGDLYNEQFF
16	TRBV2	-	TRBD2	TRBJ2-3	TGTGCCAGCAGTCCTTGGACTAGCGTGTTGACAGATACGCAGTATTTT	CASSPWTSVLTDTQYF
13	TRBV7-8	-	TRBD1	TRBJ1-2	TGTGCCAGCAGCTTGGGACAGGGATATGGCTACACCTTC	CASSLGQGYGYTF
13	TRBV11-2	-	-	TRBJ1-1	TGTGCCAGCAGCTTAGCGGGGAGCGCTGAAGCTTTCTTT	CASSLAGSAEAFF
15	TRBV2	medium-sized	-	TRBJ2-3	TGTGCCAGCCCTCTACTAGCAAGGGGCACAGATACGCAGTATTTT	CASPLLARGTDTQYF